This entry features one T cell receptor beta chain sequence. The data were obtained in a study of cytomegalovirus exposure and HLA in healthy donors. The PCR was carried out with 60 Vbeta primers and 13 Jbeta primers. Generated by immunoSEQ multiplex PCR, the TCRdb table keeps only in-frame clones and is missing some. This sample yields roughly 130,000 clones, of which about 80% are seen a single time; over 2.5% belongs to the top ten. The CDR3 has 15 amino acids. Germline CDR1 SGHRS, CDR2 YFSETQ. The trim removed 0 bases at V and 5 bases at J, leaving 6 bases unmatched. The material sequenced was PBMCs. The rearrangement links TRBV5-1 to TRBJ2-3; TRBD1 aligns across 7 bases. The clonotype was recovered from a male donor in good health and CMV-seronegative. The CDR3 loop reads CASSLGTGEVDTQYF. Written as DNA, the CDR3 is TGCGCCAGCAGCTTGGGGACAGGAGAAGTAGATACGCAGTATTTT.